The 17 T cell receptor beta chains below were found in one sample sequenced in a study of T cells in localized non-small cell lung cancer (dated by TCRdb to the early 2020s). The library was built by means of the immunoSEQ multiplex PCR assay. The immuneACCESS repertoire file appears here via TCRdb, limited to in-frame rearrangements. These files lack a portion of the clones; in checked studies, under half of the deficit traces to unresolved V genes, and the cause of the others is not known. The sample table contains about 25,000 clones; only one count was recorded for around nine tenths of them. The top ten constitute roughly 2.7% of the sample. The sequenced sample was peripheral blood, obtained before any cancer treatment. All receptors come from a woman aged 40-69 years with stage I lung adenocarcinoma.

The chain has TRBV5-1 and TRBJ2-2; D is perhaps TRBD1 (6 bases). Germline CDR1 and CDR2: SGHRS and YFSETQ. The CDR3 is 14 amino acids. The V end lost 7 bases, the J end lost 4 bases, and 14 bases lay between the germline ends. CDR3 in DNA: TGCGCCAGCGGGGGCGAGGTTGGCACCGGGGAGCTGTTTTTT. It is translated as CASGGEVGTGELFF.

J is TRBJ2-7 and V is TRBV2; no clear D gene. There are 14 residues in the CDR3. Trimming removed 4 bases at V and 4 bases at J, with 14 bases between. Germline loops: CDR1 SNHLY, CDR2 FYNNEI. DNA for the CDR3: TGTGCCAGCAGTGGGTTAGCCCCAGGATACGAGCAGTACTTC. Translation: CASSGLAPGYEQYF.

In DNA form, the CDR3 reads TGTGCCAGCAGCTTAGTGGCTTCCGTTGAGCAGTACTTC. Protein sequence: CASSLVASVEQYF. This sequence joins TRBV7-2 and TRBJ2-7; D remains unclear. This CDR3 region has 13 residues. Germline CDR1 SGHTA, CDR2 FQGNSA. Trimming shortened V by 1 base and J by 7 bases, and 11 bases separated the two germline ends.

The V call is TRBV18, the J call TRBJ2-5; D might be TRBD1 or TRBD2, each matching 5 bases. Germline CDR1 reads KGHSH; CDR2 reads LQKENI. This CDR3 comprises 13 residues. V shed 5 bases and J shed 7 bases, with 14 bases lying between them. CDR3 nucleotides: TGTGCCAGCTCATCCCCCGGGACCGGGACCCAGTACTTC. Translated, it gives CASSSPGTGTQYF.

The V and J genes are TRBV27 and TRBJ1-2; D remains unclear. The CDR3 runs to 16 residues. Trimming stripped 7 bases from V and 4 bases from J, with 22 bases between. The V gene's germline CDR1 is MNHEY and CDR2 SMNVEV (reference sequence). CDR3: CASKIGRSQDGYGYTF. The CDR3 region has the DNA TGTGCCAGCAAAATTGGGAGATCCCAAGACGGCTATGGCTACACCTTC.

This chain connects TRBV6-5 to TRBJ2-2, with D tentatively TRBD2 (5 bases). The germline gives CDR1 MNHEY, CDR2 SVGAGI. The CDR3 extends over 13 amino acids. Trimming cost V 4 bases and J 6 bases, with 9 bases left between them. The CDR3 DNA sequence: TGTGCCAGCAGTTTGAGGGAACCCGGGGAGCTGTTTTTT. This sequence encodes CASSLREPGELFF.

This clone has a single count. The rearrangement links TRBV12-5 to TRBJ2-4, with 7 positions matching TRBD2. Germline CDR1 is LGHNT and CDR2 is FRNRAP. The CDR3 length is 18 residues. The junction had 10 bases not matched to a gene; V was cut back by 1 base and J by 1 base. CDR3 nucleotide sequence: TGTGCTAGTGGTTTGGAACGTTTGGTGGGAGGGGCCAAAAACATTCAGTACTTC. It codes for CASGLERLVGGAKNIQYF.

The V and J genes are TRBV6-5 and TRBJ1-3; D is ambiguous. The CDR3 length is 16 residues. CDR1 MNHEY and CDR2 SVGAGI come from the germline V gene. Trimming left V 0 bases short and J 0 bases short, with 9 bases between. In DNA form, the CDR3 reads TGTGCCAGCAGTTACTCGTACACGCACTCTGGAAACACCATATATTTT. It yields the protein CASSYSYTHSGNTIYF.

The CDR3 loop is CASSFDRGSTDTQYF. CDR3 coding DNA: TGTGCCAGCAGCTTCGACAGGGGAAGCACAGATACGCAGTATTTT. The V gene is TRBV5-4, the J gene TRBJ2-3; 8 bases match TRBD1. The CDR3 runs to 15 residues. The V segment lost 2 bases and the J segment 0 bases; nucleotides outside the gene matches: 2. CDR1 and CDR2 (germline): SGHNT, YYREEE (reference sequence).

The chain uses TRBV2 and TRBJ1-4, with D unresolved. This CDR3 has 15 amino acids. The V and J ends lost 8 bases and 4 bases respectively, with 17 bases between them. The germline CDR1 and CDR2 sequences are SNHLY and FYNNEI. CDR3 protein: CASRRALAYNEKLFF. The CDR3 nucleotides read TGTGCCAGCCGTAGGGCCTTGGCATATAATGAAAAACTGTTTTTT.

The chain has TRBV28 and TRBJ2-3, with D maybe TRBD1 (6 bases). Deletions cut 7 bases from V and 9 bases from J, with 17 bases between. Looked up from germline, CDR1 is MDHEN and CDR2 is SYDVKM. CDR3 length: 13 residues. For the CDR3, the DNA is TGTGCCAGCACCATGGGGGCGCCCCAAACGCAGTATTTT. Translation: CASTMGAPQTQYF.

This clone was detected once. The chain recombines TRBV5-1 with TRBJ2-1; 9 positions match TRBD2. CDR3 length equals 16 residues. V dropped 0 bases and J dropped 7; count of bases not matched to a gene: 8. Germline V gene data show CDR1 as SGHRS and CDR2 as YFSETQ. DNA for the CDR3: TGCGCCAGCAGCTTGGACGGCGGGACTAGCCTAAATGAGCAGTTCTTC. This encodes CASSLDGGTSLNEQFF.

This chain connects TRBV6-1 to TRBJ1-4; tentative D call: TRBD1 (6 bases). The CDR3 is 15 amino acids. V lost 2 bases, J lost 6 bases, and 13 bases lay in between. Germline CDR1 MNHNS, CDR2 SASEGT. The CDR3 region has the DNA TGTGCCAGCAGTGAACTAGGGGGAGGGGATGAAAAACTGTTTTTT. As protein: CASSELGGGDEKLFF.

This chain joins TRBV19 and TRBJ2-1, with TRBD2 identical over 8 bases. V lost 5 bases and J lost 8; bases outside the gene matches: 2. The germline gives CDR1 LNHDA, CDR2 SQIVND (reference sequence). CDR3 size: 12 residues. CDR3 protein: CASSRGGDEQFF. Written as DNA, the CDR3 is TGTGCCAGTAGTCGGGGGGGCGATGAGCAGTTCTTC.

The DNA for the CDR3 is TGCGCCAGCAGCCAAGGTAACGTTGGAAACACCATATATTTT. Protein product: CASSQGNVGNTIYF. This chain connects TRBV4-1 to TRBJ1-3, with D hard to call. CDR1 and CDR2 (germline): MGHRA, YSYEKL. Trimming took 1 base from V and 3 from J, leaving 7 bases between them. The CDR3 extends over 14 amino acids.

The chain combines TRBV11-2 with TRBJ2-4; 9 bases fit TRBD1. The length of the CDR3 is 17 residues. Germline V gene data show CDR1 as SGHAT and CDR2 as FQNNGV. The V gene end was trimmed by 1 base and the J gene end by 4 bases; junction bases not matched to a gene: 8. CDR3 loop: CASSLARNRGPKNIQYF. The CDR3 nucleotides are TGTGCCAGCAGCTTAGCCCGTAACAGGGGGCCAAAAAACATTCAGTACTTC.

This chain uses TRBV29-1 with TRBJ2-3; weak D call: TRBD2 (5 bases). The CDR3 covers 12 residues. The germline V gene encodes CDR1 SQVTM and CDR2 ANQGSEA. Trimming left V 4 bases short and J 2 bases short, with 7 bases between. The DNA of the CDR3 is TGCAGCGTTGGACTACTCACAGATACGCAGTATTTT. Its protein is CSVGLLTDTQYF.